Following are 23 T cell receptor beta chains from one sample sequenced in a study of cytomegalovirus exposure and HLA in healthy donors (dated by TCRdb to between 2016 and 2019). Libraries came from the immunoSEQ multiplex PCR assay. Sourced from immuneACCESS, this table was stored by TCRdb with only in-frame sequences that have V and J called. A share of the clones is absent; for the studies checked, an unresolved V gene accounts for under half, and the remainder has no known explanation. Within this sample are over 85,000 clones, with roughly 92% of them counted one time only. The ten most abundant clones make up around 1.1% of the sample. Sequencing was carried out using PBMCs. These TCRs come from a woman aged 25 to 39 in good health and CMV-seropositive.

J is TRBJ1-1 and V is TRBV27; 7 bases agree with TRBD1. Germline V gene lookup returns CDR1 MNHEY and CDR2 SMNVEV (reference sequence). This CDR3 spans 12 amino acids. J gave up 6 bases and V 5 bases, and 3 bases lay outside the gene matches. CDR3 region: CASSPQGSEAFF. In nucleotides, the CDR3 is TGTGCCAGCAGTCCACAGGGGTCTGAAGCTTTCTTT.

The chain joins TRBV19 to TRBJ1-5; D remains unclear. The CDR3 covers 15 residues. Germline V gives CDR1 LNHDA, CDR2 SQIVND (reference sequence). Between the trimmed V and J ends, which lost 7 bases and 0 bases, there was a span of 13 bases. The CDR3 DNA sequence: TGTGCCAGTAATCCAGACTATTATAGCAATCAGCCCCAGCATTTT. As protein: CASNPDYYSNQPQHF.

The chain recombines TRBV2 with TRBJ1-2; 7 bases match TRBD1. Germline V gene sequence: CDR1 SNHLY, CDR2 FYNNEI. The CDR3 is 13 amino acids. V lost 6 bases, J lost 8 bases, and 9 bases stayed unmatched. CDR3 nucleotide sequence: TGTGCCAGCAGCGACGACAGGGCAGGAGGCTACACCTTC. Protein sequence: CASSDDRAGGYTF.

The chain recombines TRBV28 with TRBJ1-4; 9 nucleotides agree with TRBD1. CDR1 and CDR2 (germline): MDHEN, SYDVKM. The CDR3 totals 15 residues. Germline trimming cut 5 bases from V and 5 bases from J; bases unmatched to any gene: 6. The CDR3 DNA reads TGTGCCAGCAGTGGCCCGGGACAGGGCAATGAAAAACTGTTTTTT. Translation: CASSGPGQGNEKLFF.

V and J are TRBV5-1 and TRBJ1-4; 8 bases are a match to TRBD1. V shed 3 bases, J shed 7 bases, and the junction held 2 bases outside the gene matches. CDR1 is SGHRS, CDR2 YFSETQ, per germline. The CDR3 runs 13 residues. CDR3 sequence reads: CASSSTGVEKLFF. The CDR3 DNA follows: TGCGCCAGCAGCTCGACAGGGGTTGAAAAACTGTTTTTT.

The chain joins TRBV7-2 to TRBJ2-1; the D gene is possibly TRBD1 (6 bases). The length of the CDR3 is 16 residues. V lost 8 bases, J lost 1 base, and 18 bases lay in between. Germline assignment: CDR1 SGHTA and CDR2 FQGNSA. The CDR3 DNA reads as TGTGCCAGCTCTACGGAAGTAGGGGGTTCCTACAATGAGCAGTTCTTC. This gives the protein CASSTEVGGSYNEQFF.

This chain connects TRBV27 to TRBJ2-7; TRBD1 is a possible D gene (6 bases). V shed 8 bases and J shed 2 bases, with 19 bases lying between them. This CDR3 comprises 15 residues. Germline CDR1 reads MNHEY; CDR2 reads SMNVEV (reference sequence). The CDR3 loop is CASWGTGNLTYEQYF. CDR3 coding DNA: TGTGCCAGCTGGGGAACAGGGAATCTGACCTACGAGCAGTACTTC.

The CDR3 DNA sequence: TGCGCCAGCAGCCAGGCGCTGGGACTGCGCTATGGCTACACCTTC. Encoded protein: CASSQALGLRYGYTF. The V gene is TRBV4-1, the J gene TRBJ1-2; D is possibly TRBD1 (5 bases). CDR1 is MGHRA and CDR2 is YSYEKL in the germline V gene. Between the trimmed V and J ends, which lost 3 bases and 4 bases, there was a span of 15 bases. This CDR3 contains 15 residues.

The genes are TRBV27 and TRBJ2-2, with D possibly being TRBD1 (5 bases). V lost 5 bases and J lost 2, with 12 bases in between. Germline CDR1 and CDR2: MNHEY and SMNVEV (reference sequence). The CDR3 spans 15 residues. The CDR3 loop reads CASSLNRINTGELFF. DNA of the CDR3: TGTGCCAGCAGTCTTAACAGGATTAACACCGGGGAGCTGTTTTTT.

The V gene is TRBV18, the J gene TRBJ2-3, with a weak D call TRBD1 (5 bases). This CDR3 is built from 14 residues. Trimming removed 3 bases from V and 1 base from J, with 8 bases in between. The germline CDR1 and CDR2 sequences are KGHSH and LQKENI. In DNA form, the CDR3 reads TGTGCCAGCTCACCTATACAGGGCACAGATACGCAGTATTTT. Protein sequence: CASSPIQGTDTQYF.

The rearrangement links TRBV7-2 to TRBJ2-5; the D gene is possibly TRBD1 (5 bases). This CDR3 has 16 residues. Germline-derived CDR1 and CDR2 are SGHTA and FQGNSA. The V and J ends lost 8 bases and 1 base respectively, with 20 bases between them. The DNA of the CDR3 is TGTGCCAGCTCCCCGCTGGGGCAAGCCATCCAAGAGACCCAGTACTTC. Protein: CASSPLGQAIQETQYF.

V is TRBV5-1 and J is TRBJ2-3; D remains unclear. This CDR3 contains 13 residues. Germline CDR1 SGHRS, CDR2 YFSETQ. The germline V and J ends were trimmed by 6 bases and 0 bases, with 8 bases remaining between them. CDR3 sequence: CASKLESTDTQYF. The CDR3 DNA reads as TGCGCCAGCAAACTGGAGAGCACAGATACGCAGTATTTT.

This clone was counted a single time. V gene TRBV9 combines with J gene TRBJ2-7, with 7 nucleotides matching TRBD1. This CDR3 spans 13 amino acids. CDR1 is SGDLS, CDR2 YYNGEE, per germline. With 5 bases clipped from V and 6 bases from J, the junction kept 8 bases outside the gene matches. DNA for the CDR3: TGTGCCAGCAGTGCAACAGGGGCGGGCGAGCAGTACTTC. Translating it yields CASSATGAGEQYF.

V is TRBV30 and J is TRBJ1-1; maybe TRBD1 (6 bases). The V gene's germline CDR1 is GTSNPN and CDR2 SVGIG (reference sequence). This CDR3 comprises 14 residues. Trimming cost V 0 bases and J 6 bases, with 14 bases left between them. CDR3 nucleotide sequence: TGTGCCTGGAGTGTGGGGCAGGGGTTGGCTGAAGCTTTCTTT. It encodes CAWSVGQGLAEAFF.

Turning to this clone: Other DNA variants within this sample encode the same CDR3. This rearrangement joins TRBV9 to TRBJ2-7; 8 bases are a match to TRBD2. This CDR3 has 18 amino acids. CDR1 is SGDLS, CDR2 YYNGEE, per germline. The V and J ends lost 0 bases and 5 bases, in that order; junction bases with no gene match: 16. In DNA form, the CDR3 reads TGTGCCAGCAGCGTAGCCGGGGGGTGGGGTGCGGGAGGTCACGAGCAGTACTTC. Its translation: CASSVAGGWGAGGHEQYF.

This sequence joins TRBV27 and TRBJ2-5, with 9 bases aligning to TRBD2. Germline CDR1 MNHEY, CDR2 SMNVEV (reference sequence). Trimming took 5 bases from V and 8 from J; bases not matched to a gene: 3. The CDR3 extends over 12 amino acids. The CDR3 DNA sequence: TGTGCCAGCAGTGCGACTAGCGGAACCCAGTACTTC. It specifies CASSATSGTQYF.

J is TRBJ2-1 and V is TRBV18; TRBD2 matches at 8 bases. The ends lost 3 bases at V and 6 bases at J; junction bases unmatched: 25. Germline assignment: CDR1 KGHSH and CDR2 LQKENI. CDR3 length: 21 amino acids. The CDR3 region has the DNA TGTGCCAGCTCACCCATGGCCTTTGGCAGCGGGAGAAGTGGAGGGCCCAATGAGCAGTTCTTC. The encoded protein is CASSPMAFGSGRSGGPNEQFF.

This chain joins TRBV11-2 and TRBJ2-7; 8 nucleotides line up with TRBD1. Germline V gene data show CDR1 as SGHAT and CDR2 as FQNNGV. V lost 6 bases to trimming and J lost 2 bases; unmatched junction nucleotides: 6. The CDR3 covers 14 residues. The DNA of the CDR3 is TGTGCCAGCAGTAGTTTGGACAGGGCCTACGAGCAGTACTTC. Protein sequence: CASSSLDRAYEQYF.

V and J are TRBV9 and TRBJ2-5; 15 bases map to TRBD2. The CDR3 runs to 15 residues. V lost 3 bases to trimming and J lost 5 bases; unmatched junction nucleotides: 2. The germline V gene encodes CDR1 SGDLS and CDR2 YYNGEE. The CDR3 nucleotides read TGTGCCAGCAGCGGCGGGACTAGCGGGAGGGAGACCCAGTACTTC. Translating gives CASSGGTSGRETQYF. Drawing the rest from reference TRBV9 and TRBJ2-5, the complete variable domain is DSGVTQTPKHLITATGQRVTLRCSPRSGDLSVYWYQQSLDQGLQFLIQYYNGEERAKGNILERFSAQQFPDLHSELNLSSLELGDSALYFCASSGGTSGRETQYFGPGTRLLVL.

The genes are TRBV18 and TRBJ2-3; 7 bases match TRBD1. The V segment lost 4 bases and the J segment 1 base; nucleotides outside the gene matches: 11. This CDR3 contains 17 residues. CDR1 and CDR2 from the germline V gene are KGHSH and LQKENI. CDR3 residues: CASSLATGLSGTDTQYF. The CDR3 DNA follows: TGTGCCAGCTCACTGGCGACAGGGCTTTCGGGCACAGATACGCAGTATTTT. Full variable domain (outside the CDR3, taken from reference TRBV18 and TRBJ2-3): NAGVMQNPRHLVRRRGQEARLRCSPMKGHSHVYWYRQLPEEGLKFMVYLQKENIIDESGMPKERFSAEFPKEGPSILRIQQVVRGDSAAYFCASSLATGLSGTDTQYFGPGTRLTVL.

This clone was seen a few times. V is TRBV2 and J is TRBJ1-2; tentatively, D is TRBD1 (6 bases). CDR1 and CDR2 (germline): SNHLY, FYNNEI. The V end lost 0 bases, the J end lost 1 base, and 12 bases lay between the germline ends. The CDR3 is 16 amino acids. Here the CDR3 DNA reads TGTGCCAGCAGTGAAGCGTTAACGGACAGTAACTATGGCTACACCTTC. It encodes CASSEALTDSNYGYTF.

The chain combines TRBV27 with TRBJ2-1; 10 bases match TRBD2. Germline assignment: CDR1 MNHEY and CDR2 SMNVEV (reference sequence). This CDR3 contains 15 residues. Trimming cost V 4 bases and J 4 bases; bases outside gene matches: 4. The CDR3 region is CASSYTSGAYNEQFF. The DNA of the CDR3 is TGTGCCAGCAGTTATACTAGCGGGGCTTACAATGAGCAGTTCTTC.

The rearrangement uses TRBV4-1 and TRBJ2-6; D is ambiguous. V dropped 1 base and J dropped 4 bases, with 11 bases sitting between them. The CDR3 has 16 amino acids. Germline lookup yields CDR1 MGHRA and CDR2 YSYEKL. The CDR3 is CASSQGLTAGANVLTF. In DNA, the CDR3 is TGCGCCAGCAGCCAAGGACTTACGGCCGGGGCCAACGTCCTGACTTTC.